A single sample gave rise to the 29 T cell receptor beta chains below, sequenced in a study of beta chain features in type 1 diabetes. No antigen has been assigned to these receptors. Expressed TCRB transcripts were sequenced after all isolated RNA was converted to cDNA. Repertoires were generated with immunoSEQ multiplex PCR, while TCRdb's copy carries only in-frame clones and drops some. Of fewer than 30,000 clones in the sample, roughly 56% were seen once. Findings and limits, study-wide: Researchers report that Type 1 diabetes patients had moderately but significantly shorter TCRB CDR3s across all four CD4+ subsets.

Sequencing was performed on Tregs from blood. Receptor source: a woman aged 18 to 35 with type 1 diabetes.

V is TRBV19 and J is TRBJ2-1, with 7 nucleotides matching TRBD1. Germline V gene lookup returns CDR1 LNHDA and CDR2 SQIVND (reference sequence). Losses at the gene ends were 9 bases for V and 2 bases for J; bases not matched to a gene: 7. The CDR3 contains 14 residues. The CDR3 reads CASYSGQPYNEQFF. The CDR3 bases are TGTGCCAGCTATTCGGGACAGCCCTACAATGAGCAGTTCTTC.

There are a few counts of this clone. The genes are TRBV7-8 and TRBJ2-5, with D possibly being TRBD1 (6 bases). V lost 5 bases and J lost 5, with 15 bases in between. The germline V gene encodes CDR1 SGHVS and CDR2 FQNEAQ. This CDR3 contains 14 residues. The CDR3 sequence is CASSQTGLGETQYF. CDR3 bases: TGTGCCAGCAGCCAAACAGGGTTAGGGGAGACCCAGTACTTC.

The rearrangement uses TRBV11-2 and TRBJ2-1, with 13 bases that match TRBD2. The germline gives CDR1 SGHAT, CDR2 FQNNGV. The CDR3 loop spans 13 amino acids. V was pared by 8 bases and J by 6 bases, with 1 base of the junction left unmatched. This chain's CDR3 is CASGLAGANEQFF. The CDR3 bases are TGTGCCAGCGGACTAGCGGGAGCCAATGAGCAGTTCTTC.

This clone was detected a few times. The chain links TRBV19 to TRBJ2-1; 7 bases align to TRBD1. Germline-derived CDR1 and CDR2 are LNHDA and SQIVND (reference sequence). The V gene end was trimmed by 7 bases and the J gene end by 6 bases; junction bases not matched to a gene: 3. The CDR3 covers 12 residues. CDR3 in DNA: TGTGCCAGTAAAGACAGGGCCAATGAGCAGTTCTTC. Protein: CASKDRANEQFF.

V gene TRBV9 combines with J gene TRBJ1-1, with D maybe TRBD1 (5 bases). V lost 0 bases, J lost 6 bases, and 9 bases lay in between. The CDR3 spans 13 residues. Germline V gene sequence: CDR1 SGDLS, CDR2 YYNGEE. CDR3 region: CASSVVTGAEAFF. The CDR3 nucleotides read TGTGCCAGCAGCGTAGTAACAGGAGCTGAAGCTTTCTTT.

The chain recombines TRBV10-3 with TRBJ2-2; D may be TRBD2 (5 bases). Germline lookup yields CDR1 ENHRY and CDR2 SYGVKD. The CDR3 runs 14 residues. V gave up 0 bases and J gave up 5 bases, with 7 bases separating them. This CDR3 is CAISESRTTGELFF. CDR3 nucleotide sequence: TGTGCCATCAGTGAGTCGCGGACTACCGGGGAGCTGTTTTTT.

This clone was observed a few times. The chain is built from TRBV12-2 and TRBJ2-4; TRBD2 reflects the table's D call only, with no check against the DNA. TRBV12-2 is recorded as a pseudogene. The CDR3 covers 19 residues. The CDR3 DNA reads TGTGCAAGTCGCTTAGCACGACCGACTAGCCGGGAGGCCAAAAACATTCAGTACTTC. The encoded protein is CASRLARPTSREAKNIQYF.

The chain recombines TRBV30 with TRBJ2-1; 14 bases fit TRBD2. The CDR3 loop spans 11 amino acids. The germline V gene encodes CDR1 GTSNPN and CDR2 SVGIG (reference sequence). V lost 5 bases to trimming and J lost 15 bases; unmatched junction nucleotides: 3. The CDR3 region has the DNA TGTGCCTGGCGGACTAGCGGGAGGTCGTTCTTC. This codes for CAWRTSGRSFF.

V is TRBV14 and J is TRBJ1-1; 10 bases map to TRBD1. This CDR3 is 17 amino acids long. Germline values: CDR1 SGHDN, CDR2 FVKESK. The V and J ends lost 6 bases and 0 bases, in that order; junction bases with no gene match: 10. This chain's CDR3 is CASRDRGSGGLNTEAFF. CDR3 sequence (DNA): TGTGCCAGCAGGGACAGGGGGTCGGGCGGTCTGAACACTGAAGCTTTCTTT.

The chain has TRBV29-1 and TRBJ1-5; 8 bases fit TRBD1. Germline assignment: CDR1 SQVTM and CDR2 ANQGSEA. With V trimmed by 7 bases and J by 4 bases, 9 bases remained unmatched. CDR3 length: 14 residues. Here the CDR3 reads CSAVGQGENQPQHF. The CDR3 DNA follows: TGCAGCGCCGTAGGACAGGGCGAGAATCAGCCCCAGCATTTT.

The chain links TRBV7-2 to TRBJ2-1; 12 bases match TRBD2. The CDR3 sequence is 17 residues long. In germline, CDR1 is SGHTA, CDR2 FQGNSA. Unmatched junction bases numbered 13, after V lost 5 bases and J lost 8 bases. CDR3 nucleotides: TGTGCCAGCAGCCCCATTTCTAGCGGGAGGGCGGTATATGAGCAGTTCTTC. Translating it yields CASSPISSGRAVYEQFF.

The chain links TRBV11-2 to TRBJ1-2, with 10 positions matching TRBD1. The CDR3 contains 16 residues. V trimming: 6 bases; J trimming: 4 bases; junction bases outside the gene matches: 11. The germline CDR1 and CDR2 sequences are SGHAT and FQNNGV. The CDR3 spells CASRRQGAPGVYGYTF. For the CDR3, the DNA is TGTGCCAGCAGACGACAGGGGGCCCCAGGAGTCTATGGCTACACCTTC.

The chain links TRBV29-1 to TRBJ2-6; D perhaps matches TRBD1 (7 bases). The CDR3 is 14 residues long. The germline CDR1 and CDR2 sequences are SQVTM and ANQGSEA. Deletions cut 7 bases from V and 2 bases from J, with 12 bases between. CDR3 DNA sequence: TGCAGCGCCACAGGGGAGGCTGGGGCCAACGTCCTGACTTTC. This codes for CSATGEAGANVLTF.

The chain uses TRBV25-1 and TRBJ2-1, with TRBD1 matching over 7 bases. CDR1 MGHDK and CDR2 SYGVNS come from the germline V gene. V was pared by 8 bases and J by 2 bases, with 9 bases of the junction left unmatched. The CDR3 spans 15 residues. For the CDR3, the DNA is TGTGCCAGCGGGAAGGGGCAGGGGGCCTACAATGAGCAGTTCTTC. Encoded protein: CASGKGQGAYNEQFF.

The chain carries TRBV11-3 and TRBJ2-1; 12 positions match TRBD2. There are 14 residues in the CDR3. Looked up from germline, CDR1 is SGHNT and CDR2 is YENEEA. V shed 4 bases and J 7 bases; nucleotides not matched to a gene: 2. The CDR3: CASSSGLAGNEQFF. CDR3 DNA: TGTGCCAGCAGCTCCGGACTAGCGGGGAATGAGCAGTTCTTC.

The chain links TRBV6-5 to TRBJ1-2; no clear D. V dropped 0 bases and J dropped 7 bases, with 12 bases sitting between them. Germline V CDR1 and CDR2: MNHEY, SVGAGI. The CDR3 is 14 residues long. DNA for the CDR3: TGTGCCAGCAGTTACTCGATGTCAGTAGCTGGCTACACCTTC. This encodes CASSYSMSVAGYTF.

This clone was picked up a small number of times. CDR3 region: CASSLDRGFTYEQYF. Written as DNA, the CDR3 is TGTGCCAGCAGCTTAGACAGGGGTTTCACCTACGAGCAGTACTTC. V gene TRBV5-5 combines with J gene TRBJ2-7; TRBD1 matches 8 bases. CDR1 and CDR2 (germline): SGHKS, YYEKEE (reference sequence). Losses at the gene ends were 2 bases for V and 2 bases for J; bases not matched to a gene: 6. CDR3 length: 15 residues. Based on the CDR3 plus reference TRBV5-5 and TRBJ2-7, the full variable domain is DAGVTQSPTHLIKTRGQQVTLRCSPISGHKSVSWYQQVLGQGPQFIFQYYEKEERGRGNFPDRFSARQFPNYSSELNVNALLLGDSALYLCASSLDRGFTYEQYFGPGTRLTVT.

The chain employs TRBV18 and TRBJ2-6; no clear D. Germline CDR1 reads KGHSH; CDR2 reads LQKENI. Trimming shortened V by 6 bases and J by 2 bases, and 5 bases separated the two germline ends. The CDR3 totals 13 residues. In DNA, the CDR3 is TGTGCCAGCTCCCTCCCTGGGGCCAACGTCCTGACTTTC. This gives the protein CASSLPGANVLTF.

The rearrangement links TRBV7-2 to TRBJ2-1; weak D call: TRBD1 (6 bases). Germline values: CDR1 SGHTA, CDR2 FQGNSA. The V and J ends lost 2 bases and 0 bases respectively, with 8 bases between them. The CDR3 spans 15 residues. CDR3 in DNA: TGTGCCAGCAGCTTAACAGGGAGCTCCTACAATGAGCAGTTCTTC. It specifies CASSLTGSSYNEQFF.

The J gene is TRBJ1-2, the V gene TRBV2; D ambiguous. Germline assignment: CDR1 SNHLY and CDR2 FYNNEI. Deletions cut 6 bases from V and 8 bases from J, with 19 bases between. This CDR3 region has 14 residues. The CDR3 is CASRVISGGTGYTF. The CDR3 DNA follows: TGTGCCAGCAGAGTAATATCGGGAGGTACGGGCTACACCTTC.

V is TRBV5-1 and J is TRBJ2-4, with TRBD2 identical over 8 bases. From germline, CDR1 is SGHRS and CDR2 YFSETQ. The CDR3 runs 15 residues. The V gene end was trimmed by 3 bases and the J gene end by 1 base; junction bases not matched to a gene: 3. CDR3 DNA: TGCGCCAGCAGCTGGGGCGGGGGGGCCAAAAACATTCAGTACTTC. Its protein is CASSWGGGAKNIQYF.

This clone was detected only a few times. The chain combines TRBV28 with TRBJ2-7; TRBD2 aligns across 8 bases. The germline CDR1 and CDR2 sequences are MDHEN and SYDVKM. J was trimmed by 7 bases and V by 5 bases; bases with no gene match: 13. CDR3 length: 15 residues. The CDR3, as DNA: TGTGCCAGCAGTCCCCCGGGAGGGGTGTCGCGGGAGCAGTACTTC. Its protein product is CASSPPGGVSREQYF.

This clone showed up just a few times. This rearrangement joins TRBV27 to TRBJ2-5; 8 positions match TRBD1. The CDR3 contains 18 residues. Germline V CDR1 and CDR2: MNHEY, SMNVEV (reference sequence). J was trimmed by 1 base and V by 5 bases; bases with no gene match: 15. As DNA, the CDR3 is TGTGCCAGCAGTATGAACCCTGACAGGGGAAGGCTCCAAGAGACCCAGTACTTC. As protein: CASSMNPDRGRLQETQYF.

The chain combines TRBV25-1 with TRBJ2-7; TRBD2 agrees at 7 bases. Germline V CDR1 and CDR2: MGHDK, SYGVNS. J was trimmed by 2 bases and V by 10 bases; bases with no gene match: 8. The CDR3 loop spans 13 amino acids. The CDR3 DNA reads TGTGCCACCGGGTCTAGCGGCACCTACGAGCAGTACTTC. Translated, it gives CATGSSGTYEQYF.

The CDR3 is CASRPSGTRTDTQYF. Written as DNA, the CDR3 is TGTGCCAGCAGACCCAGCGGGACCCGCACAGATACGCAGTATTTT. The chain couples TRBV2 to TRBJ2-3; TRBD2 aligns across 7 bases. Losses at the gene ends were 6 bases for V and 1 base for J; bases not matched to a gene: 7. The germline V gene has CDR1 SNHLY and CDR2 FYNNEI. The CDR3 has 15 residues.

A note on this clone: The sample carries other DNA sequences with the same CDR3. The chain couples TRBV19 to TRBJ1-2; 9 bases are a match to TRBD1. The junction had 8 bases not matched to a gene; V was cut back by 4 bases and J by 5 bases. This CDR3 has 15 amino acids. Germline V lookup: CDR1 LNHDA, CDR2 SQIVND (reference sequence). CDR3 loop: CASSNIEDRGYGYTF. As DNA, the CDR3 is TGTGCCAGTAGTAATATAGAGGACAGGGGATATGGCTACACCTTC.

The chain employs TRBV28 and TRBJ2-3; 7 bases map to TRBD2. The V gene's germline CDR1 is MDHEN and CDR2 SYDVKM. V was pared by 4 bases and J by 0 bases, with 10 bases of the junction left unmatched. The CDR3 sequence is 17 residues long. The CDR3: CASSSLGSSGSTDTQYF. CDR3 bases: TGTGCCAGCAGTTCCCTCGGGAGTAGCGGGAGCACAGATACGCAGTATTTT.

V is TRBV5-1 and J is TRBJ2-5; D may be TRBD1 (6 bases). Germline V gives CDR1 SGHRS, CDR2 YFSETQ. The CDR3 loop spans 14 amino acids. Trimming took 3 bases from V and 4 from J, leaving 13 bases between them. CDR3 sequence: CASSSTSRGETQYF. In nucleotides, the CDR3 is TGCGCCAGCAGCTCTACCTCCAGGGGAGAGACCCAGTACTTC.

This clone was seen only once. The chain joins TRBV7-2 to TRBJ2-7, with D perhaps TRBD1 (6 bases). CDR1 and CDR2 (germline): SGHTA, FQGNSA. With 8 bases removed from V and 7 bases from J, the gap between germline ends came to 18 bases. The CDR3 has 13 residues. CDR3 in amino acids: CASRSGTPGEQYF. CDR3 nucleotide sequence: TGTGCCAGCCGCTCAGGGACACCCGGGGAGCAGTACTTC.